What follows are 8 T cell receptor beta chains derived from one specimen sequenced in a study of blood T cells in healthy people across ages. It was with a sample-barcoded 5' primer and a J-beta primer mix that a second PCR of roughly 7 to 11 cycles was run. TCRdb re-called the 5' RACE reads through MiXCR, storing one row per CDR3 protein. The sample records about 800,000 distinct CDR3 sequences, roughly 60% being singletons. Material: blood. All receptors derive from a man aged 30 to 45 in good health.

This clonotype has only a few counts. The V and J genes are TRBV25-1 and TRBJ2-7; a weak D match, TRBD2 (6 bases). The CDR3 is made up of 14 amino acids. V was shortened by 2 bases and J by 0 bases, with 8 bases between the two germline ends. Germline V gives CDR1 MGHDK, CDR2 SYGVNS. CDR3: CASSEAGTSYEQYF. In nucleotides, the CDR3 is TGTGCCAGCAGTGAAGCGGGAACCTCCTACGAGCAGTACTTC.

The V gene is TRBV5-1, the J gene TRBJ2-1; 9 bases align to TRBD1. Trimming cost V 8 bases and J 0 bases; bases outside gene matches: 9. The length of the CDR3 is 16 residues. The germline V gene has CDR1 SGHRS and CDR2 YFSETQ. The CDR3: CASSGTGLSSYNEQFF. DNA for the CDR3: TGCGCCAGTTCCGGGACAGGGCTTTCCTCCTACAATGAGCAGTTCTTC.

This clonotype was recorded a few times. The rearrangement joins TRBV6-5 to TRBJ2-5; TRBD2 matches at 11 bases. Germline V CDR1 and CDR2: MNHEY, SVGAGI. The CDR3 extends over 16 amino acids. Unmatched junction bases numbered 10, after V lost 6 bases and J lost 4 bases. The CDR3 region is CASRTLAGGNRETQYF. The CDR3, as DNA: TGTGCCAGCAGGACCCTAGCGGGAGGAAACAGAGAGACCCAGTACTTC.

The V call is TRBV6-1, the J call TRBJ2-5; TRBD2 aligns across 14 bases. Trimming at V came to 4 bases and at J to 5 bases, leaving 9 bases not matched to a gene. CDR1 and CDR2 from the germline V gene are MNHNS and SASEGT. This CDR3 contains 17 residues. The CDR3 sequence: CASSVRVRLAGGETQYF. The CDR3 coding sequence is TGTGCCAGCAGTGTCAGGGTACGACTAGCGGGAGGGGAGACCCAGTACTTC.

This chain connects TRBV20-1 to TRBJ2-1; D remains unclear. The CDR3 consists of 13 residues. The germline V gene encodes CDR1 DFQATT and CDR2 SNEGSKA (reference sequence). V was shortened by 3 bases and J by 7 bases, with 13 bases between the two germline ends. CDR3 bases: TGCAGTGCTAGCCGGGTCGATGGGAATGAGCAGTTCTTC. Protein: CSASRVDGNEQFF.

The genes are TRBV25-1 and TRBJ2-7; maybe TRBD1 (5 bases). The tail of the sequence fits TRBJ2-5 better, so the J call may be wrong. The germline CDR1 and CDR2 sequences are MGHDK and SYGVNS. The CDR3 is made up of 14 amino acids. This CDR3 is CASSDTNTGGTQYF. The CDR3 nucleotides are TGTGCCAGCAGTGACACCAACACAGGTGGGACCCAGTACTTC.

This chain links TRBV15 with TRBJ2-5; the D gene is possibly TRBD2 (5 bases). This CDR3 is built from 15 residues. In germline, CDR1 is LNHNV, CDR2 YYDKDF (reference sequence). V was trimmed by 0 bases and J by 11 bases, leaving 19 bases between them. In nucleotides, the CDR3 is TGTGCCACCAGCAGAGACCCGGGCCCGGGGTATGAGCAGTACTTC. This translates into CATSRDPGPGYEQYF.

The V gene is TRBV4-3, the J gene TRBJ2-5; D is unresolved. This CDR3 is built from 15 residues. Trimming took off 2 bases at V and 1 base at J, with 11 bases between the two ends. CDR1 is LGHNA and CDR2 is YSLEER in the germline V gene. CDR3 amino acids: CASSQFSTPQETQYF. The CDR3 DNA is TGCGCCAGCAGCCAATTTTCGACACCCCAAGAGACCCAGTACTTC.